This T cell receptor beta chain was documented in a study of beta chain features in type 1 diabetes. The trim removed 3 bases at V and 7 bases at J, leaving 9 bases unmatched. The CDR3 contains 15 residues. CDR1 is MNHEY, CDR2 SMNVEV, per germline (reference sequence). Investigators reverse transcribed all isolated RNA, so they sequenced expressed TCRB transcripts. The protocol was immunoSEQ multiplex PCR, while the TCRdb copy is restricted to in-frame clones and leaves out a portion. The sample lists about 140,000 clones, less than 9% seen once, with under 1.5% in the top ten. Sorting based on CD45RO/CCR7/CD25/CD127/CD95/CD27 separated CD4+ naive, central memory, regulatory and stem cell-like memory cells. The sample holds a few counts of this clone. Its antigen is unknown. Study-wide findings and caveats: VDJ junctions from type 1 diabetes patients carried fewer insertions and larger deletions.

This rearrangement joins TRBV27 to TRBJ2-7; 10 bases are a match to TRBD2. This TCR was recovered from a woman aged 25 to 45 in good health. Sequencing was carried out using central memory CD4+ T cells from blood. The CDR3 region has the DNA TGTGCCAGCAGTTTTATAGCGGGAGGTGCGGGGGAGCAGTACTTC. Residues: CASSFIAGGAGEQYF.